This is a list of T cell receptor beta chains from one sample in a study of T cell responses to AZD1222 COVID-19 vaccine. The assay was immunoSEQ multiplex PCR, and TCRdb's table has in-frame clones only and misses some. Here the sample spans 59,000 or so clones, about 86% being singletons. The sample here was peripheral blood, taken on day 0 of AZD1222 vaccination. The source is an adult in good health. Each CDR3 is given with its conserved first and last residue. D genes are given only for firm matches. Not all rows give a size; the values are once, few, many and, for expanded clones, a class.

d_call: NA
clone_size: NA
v_call: TRBV6-1
j_call: TRBJ2-3
cdr3_nt: TGTGCCAGCAGTGAGAGGGGAGTAATCTATGCGAGGACAGATACGCAGTATTTT
cdr3_aa: CASSERGVIYARTDTQYF

d_call: NA
clone_size: NA
v_call: TRBV5-1
j_call: TRBJ2-3
cdr3_nt: TGCGCCAGCAGCTCTGCTAGTAGCACAGATACGCAGTATTTT
cdr3_aa: CASSSASSTDTQYF

d_call: NA
clone_size: NA
v_call: TRBV11-1
j_call: TRBJ2-5
cdr3_nt: TGTGCCAGCAGCCCCCGTGGGGCAGCAAAAGAGACCCAGTACTTC
cdr3_aa: CASSPRGAAKETQYF

d_call: NA
clone_size: NA
v_call: TRBV6-5
j_call: TRBJ1-1
cdr3_nt: TGTGCCACCACAGCGAACACTGAAGCTTTCTTT
cdr3_aa: CATTANTEAFF

d_call: NA
clone_size: once
v_call: TRBV7-8
j_call: TRBJ1-3
cdr3_nt: TGTGCCAGCAGCTTAGTAGAGACTGGAAACACCATATATTTT
cdr3_aa: CASSLVETGNTIYF

d_call: NA
clone_size: few
v_call: TRBV3-1/TRBV3-2
j_call: TRBJ1-5
cdr3_nt: TGTGCCAGCAGCCAAGTTGGGGACCAGCCCCAGCATTTT
cdr3_aa: CASSQVGDQPQHF

d_call: NA
clone_size: once
v_call: TRBV28
j_call: TRBJ2-5
cdr3_nt: TGTGCCAGCAGTTTCGGGACTCCCGTGATTGGGACCCAGTACTTC
cdr3_aa: CASSFGTPVIGTQYF

d_call: NA
clone_size: once
v_call: TRBV2
j_call: TRBJ1-5
cdr3_nt: TGTGCCAGCAGATCCGGGGCAGGGAGCAATCAGCCCCAGCATTTT
cdr3_aa: CASRSGAGSNQPQHF

d_call: TRBD1
clone_size: NA
v_call: TRBV5-5
j_call: TRBJ1-3
cdr3_nt: TGTGCCAGCAGTCCGCCGGGACAGGGGGCTCGAACCATATATTTT
cdr3_aa: CASSPPGQGARTIYF

d_call: NA
clone_size: NA
v_call: TRBV24-1
j_call: TRBJ2-2
cdr3_nt: TGTGCCACCAGTGACCCTCGACCCCGCCATAACACCGGGGAGCTGTTTTTT
cdr3_aa: CATSDPRPRHNTGELFF

d_call: NA
clone_size: NA
v_call: TRBV19
j_call: TRBJ1-5
cdr3_nt: TGTGCCAGTAGTATTCTGAGGACAGCCTATCAGCCCCAGCATTTT
cdr3_aa: CASSILRTAYQPQHF

d_call: TRBD1
clone_size: NA
v_call: TRBV7-3
j_call: TRBJ1-1
cdr3_nt: TGTGCCAGCAGCTTACAGGGACAGGGCTTTGAAGCTTTCTTT
cdr3_aa: CASSLQGQGFEAFF

d_call: TRBD2
clone_size: NA
v_call: TRBV7-2
j_call: TRBJ2-1
cdr3_nt: TGTGCCAGCAGCTTGGGGGGTAGCGGGGGACCCTACAATGAGCAGTTCTTC
cdr3_aa: CASSLGGSGGPYNEQFF

d_call: NA
clone_size: once
v_call: TRBV29-1
j_call: TRBJ1-2
cdr3_nt: TGCAGCGTTGCAACTAACTATGGCTACACCTTC
cdr3_aa: CSVATNYGYTF

d_call: NA
clone_size: few
v_call: TRBV27
j_call: TRBJ1-2
cdr3_nt: TGTGCCAGCTACGACAGGTTCAACTATGGCTACACCTTC
cdr3_aa: CASYDRFNYGYTF

d_call: NA
clone_size: NA
v_call: TRBV4-3
j_call: TRBJ1-6
cdr3_nt: TGCGCCAGCAGCCAAGATGCCAGCCGTAATTCACCCCTCCACTTT
cdr3_aa: CASSQDASRNSPLHF

d_call: NA
clone_size: NA
v_call: TRBV11-2
j_call: TRBJ2-3
cdr3_nt: TGTGCCAGCAGCCACACAGATACGCAGTATTTT
cdr3_aa: CASSHTDTQYF

d_call: NA
clone_size: NA
v_call: TRBV5-1
j_call: TRBJ1-1
cdr3_nt: TGCGCCAGCAGCGTCACAGGTGTGATCACTGAAGCTTTCTTT
cdr3_aa: CASSVTGVITEAFF

d_call: NA
clone_size: few
v_call: TRBV6-2/TRBV6-3
j_call: TRBJ2-3
cdr3_nt: TGTGCCAGCAGTTACCTTTGGGAGTCGGGTACGCAGTATTTT
cdr3_aa: CASSYLWESGTQYF

d_call: NA
clone_size: NA
v_call: TRBV5-1
j_call: TRBJ1-4
cdr3_nt: TGCGCCAGCAGCTTGGCCGGGGGTAGTGAAAAACTGTTTTTT
cdr3_aa: CASSLAGGSEKLFF

d_call: NA
clone_size: NA
v_call: TRBV5-5
j_call: TRBJ1-2
cdr3_nt: TGTGCCAGCAGCTTTCGGAGAGATCGGGGCTACACCTTC
cdr3_aa: CASSFRRDRGYTF

d_call: NA
clone_size: NA
v_call: TRBV28
j_call: TRBJ1-1
cdr3_nt: TGTGCCAGCTATCTAGCCGGCACTGAAGCTTTCTTT
cdr3_aa: CASYLAGTEAFF

d_call: TRBD1
clone_size: once
v_call: TRBV6-6
j_call: TRBJ2-4
cdr3_nt: TGTGCCAGCAGTGAGACAGGGACCAAAAACATTCAGTACTTC
cdr3_aa: CASSETGTKNIQYF

d_call: NA
clone_size: NA
v_call: TRBV12-3/TRBV12-4
j_call: TRBJ2-7
cdr3_nt: TGTGCCAGCAGAAAGACAGAATCCTACGAGCAGTACTTC
cdr3_aa: CASRKTESYEQYF

d_call: NA
clone_size: NA
v_call: TRBV5-1
j_call: TRBJ1-6
cdr3_nt: TGCGCCAGCACTCGACAGGCCCTCTCCTATAATTCACCCCTCCACTTT
cdr3_aa: CASTRQALSYNSPLHF

d_call: NA
clone_size: NA
v_call: TRBV28
j_call: TRBJ1-1
cdr3_nt: TGTGCCAGCAGTTTACGAACTGAAGCTTTCTTT
cdr3_aa: CASSLRTEAFF

d_call: NA
clone_size: NA
v_call: TRBV4-3
j_call: TRBJ2-1
cdr3_nt: TGCGCCAGCAGCCAAGATACGGGGAGCTACAATGAGCAGTTCTTC
cdr3_aa: CASSQDTGSYNEQFF

d_call: TRBD1
clone_size: NA
v_call: TRBV18
j_call: TRBJ2-7
cdr3_nt: TGTGCCAGCTCACCGGGGAAGGGGGCGGCCTACGAGCAGTACTTC
cdr3_aa: CASSPGKGAAYEQYF

d_call: NA
clone_size: few
v_call: TRBV15
j_call: TRBJ1-1
cdr3_nt: TGTGCCACCAGCAGTGGGGGTAGAGGGGGTTCAGCTTTCTTT
cdr3_aa: CATSSGGRGGSAFF

d_call: NA
clone_size: NA
v_call: TRBV2
j_call: TRBJ2-7
cdr3_nt: TGTGCCAGCAGGGAACCGGGACGGACCTACGAGCAGTACTTC
cdr3_aa: CASREPGRTYEQYF

d_call: NA
clone_size: few
v_call: TRBV28
j_call: TRBJ2-4
cdr3_nt: TGTGCCAGCAGTTTGAGCGGATTAGCCAAAAACATTCAGTACTTC
cdr3_aa: CASSLSGLAKNIQYF

d_call: TRBD1
clone_size: once
v_call: TRBV3-1/TRBV3-2
j_call: TRBJ1-5
cdr3_nt: TGTGCCAGCACCCGTCCCGGGACAGGGTTCGAAGCGCCCCAGCATTTT
cdr3_aa: CASTRPGTGFEAPQHF

d_call: NA
clone_size: NA
v_call: TRBV6-5
j_call: TRBJ1-5
cdr3_nt: TGTGCCAGCAGTTATGTGGCAGGGAGGGATCAGCCCCAGCATTTT
cdr3_aa: CASSYVAGRDQPQHF

d_call: TRBD2
clone_size: NA
v_call: TRBV28
j_call: TRBJ2-7
cdr3_nt: TGTGCCAGCAGCTCTGGACTAGCGGTCCTCCCCTACGAGCAGTACTTC
cdr3_aa: CASSSGLAVLPYEQYF

d_call: NA
clone_size: few
v_call: TRBV19
j_call: TRBJ1-1
cdr3_nt: TGTGCCAGTAGTATAGAACACAGGGTTCGGGCTGAAGCTTTCTTT
cdr3_aa: CASSIEHRVRAEAFF

d_call: NA
clone_size: NA
v_call: TRBV7-2
j_call: TRBJ1-6
cdr3_nt: TGTGCCAGCGTAATGCAGGACACTGGGAATTCACCCCTCCACTTT
cdr3_aa: CASVMQDTGNSPLHF

d_call: NA
clone_size: NA
v_call: TRBV28
j_call: TRBJ1-5
cdr3_nt: TGTGCCAGCGGCGATTATAGCAATCAGCCCCAGCATTTT
cdr3_aa: CASGDYSNQPQHF

d_call: TRBD1
clone_size: NA
v_call: TRBV6-2/TRBV6-3
j_call: TRBJ1-1
cdr3_nt: TGTGCCAGCAGTTCGACAGGGTTGAACACTGAAGCTTTCTTT
cdr3_aa: CASSSTGLNTEAFF

d_call: NA
clone_size: once
v_call: TRBV7-3
j_call: TRBJ2-1
cdr3_nt: TGTGCCAGCAGCTACAACAGGGATGAGCAGTTCTTC
cdr3_aa: CASSYNRDEQFF

d_call: NA
clone_size: NA
v_call: TRBV5-1
j_call: TRBJ1-1
cdr3_nt: TGCGCCAGCTGCAAAGACTCCAGCTTGAACACTGAAGCTTTCTTT
cdr3_aa: CASCKDSSLNTEAFF